Below, 22 T cell receptor beta chains from the same sample are listed, as sequenced in a study of shared clonotypes between healthy human individuals. Clones were read by immunoSEQ multiplex PCR, and TCRdb kept only the in-frame ones, dropping some. The table shows around 2.1 million clones, with 85% to 95% occurring only once. As defined, naive CD8 cells were CD45RO-negative and positively selected for CCR7, with terminally differentiated effector memory CD45RA+ cells excluded. Sequencing input: naive CD8+ T cells from PBMCs. These receptor sequences come from a man aged 18 to 35 in good health. Some clones in this sample may be carry-over from other donors' samples.

This clone is a singleton in its sample. In the same sample, other DNA sequences code for this CDR3. This chain uses TRBV5-5 with TRBJ2-6; the D is unclear. Trimming took off 2 bases at V and 0 bases at J, with 6 bases between the two ends. CDR1 and CDR2 (germline): SGHKS, YYEKEE (reference sequence). The CDR3 loop spans 15 amino acids. The CDR3, as DNA: TGTGCCAGCAGCTTCGGAATCTCTGGGGCCAACGTCCTGACTTTC. This gives the protein CASSFGISGANVLTF.

The chain links TRBV6-5 to TRBJ2-2; no firm D call. Germline loops: CDR1 MNHEY, CDR2 SVGAGI. V dropped 4 bases and J dropped 4 bases, with 7 bases sitting between them. CDR3 size: 13 residues. This CDR3 reads CASSFAGTGELFF. The DNA for the CDR3 is TGTGCCAGCAGTTTTGCTGGCACCGGGGAGCTGTTTTTT.

The chain is built from TRBV4-1 and TRBJ1-5; D is possibly TRBD1 (6 bases). The length of the CDR3 is 16 residues. V lost 3 bases and J 3 bases, leaving 15 bases between the germline ends. Germline V gene sequence: CDR1 MGHRA, CDR2 YSYEKL. CDR3 region: CASSQTHRAPNQPQHF. The CDR3 bases are TGCGCCAGCAGCCAGACCCACAGGGCGCCCAATCAGCCCCAGCATTTT.

This chain connects TRBV28 to TRBJ2-7; TRBD1 is a possible D gene (6 bases). CDR1 is MDHEN, CDR2 SYDVKM, per germline. This CDR3 has 13 amino acids. V lost 5 bases and J lost 5, with 13 bases in between. The CDR3 loop is CASSASGVDEQYF. CDR3 in DNA: TGTGCCAGCAGTGCATCAGGGGTAGACGAGCAGTACTTC.

The chain employs TRBV28 and TRBJ1-5; D is uncertain. Germline CDR1 is MDHEN and CDR2 is SYDVKM. The CDR3 is 15 residues long. The V end lost 3 bases, the J end lost 0 bases, and 9 bases lay between the germline ends. In DNA, the CDR3 is TGTGCCAGCAGTTTCGTGGGATATAGCAATCAGCCCCAGCATTTT. It translates to CASSFVGYSNQPQHF.

This rearrangement joins TRBV27 to TRBJ2-7; D is tentatively TRBD1 or TRBD2 (5 bases each). The CDR3 extends over 12 amino acids. V was cut by 6 bases and J by 8 bases, with 14 bases left in between. CDR1 and CDR2 from the germline V gene are MNHEY and SMNVEV (reference sequence). CDR3 loop: CASRGDGPQQYF. The DNA for the CDR3 is TGTGCCAGCAGGGGGGACGGTCCGCAGCAGTACTTC.

In its sample, this clone was seen once. The rearrangement joins TRBV7-9 to TRBJ2-1; D unresolved. This CDR3 region has 12 residues. V lost 5 bases and J 6 bases, leaving 8 bases between the germline ends. Germline CDR1 reads SEHNR; CDR2 reads FQNEAQ (reference sequence). CDR3 in DNA: TGTGCCAGCAGCCCCCCCTCCAATGAGCAGTTCTTC. Protein product: CASSPPSNEQFF. The full variable domain, rest sourced from reference TRBV7-9 and TRBJ2-1, is DTGVSQNPRHKITKRGQNVTFRCDPISEHNRLYWYRQTLGQGPEFLTYFQNEAQLEKSRLLSDRFSAERPKGSFSTLEIQRTEQGDSAMYLCASSPPSNEQFFGPGTRLTVL.

The chain uses TRBV11-2 and TRBJ1-2; the D gene is possibly TRBD1 (5 bases). Trimming cost V 1 base and J 8 bases, with 11 bases left between them. The CDR3 extends over 13 amino acids. The V gene's germline CDR1 is SGHAT and CDR2 FQNNGV. The CDR3 is CASSLAPGAGYTF. In DNA, the CDR3 is TGTGCCAGCAGCTTAGCCCCTGGGGCGGGCTACACCTTC.

A remark on this clone: The sample holds other DNA sequences that translate to the same CDR3. The rearrangement joins TRBV28 to TRBJ2-7; weak D call: TRBD1 (5 bases). Germline V CDR1 and CDR2: MDHEN, SYDVKM. The CDR3 has 11 residues. V gave up 8 bases and J gave up 2 bases, with 7 bases separating them. The DNA for the CDR3 is TGTGCCAGCTCACAGGCCTACGAGCAGTACTTC. As protein: CASSQAYEQYF.

The chain links TRBV9 to TRBJ2-3, with 7 bases fitting TRBD2. Germline loops: CDR1 SGDLS, CDR2 YYNGEE. V lost 2 bases, J lost 1 base, and 10 bases stayed unmatched. The CDR3 is 17 residues long. In DNA, the CDR3 is TGTGCCAGCAGCGTTCTAGCGGATGTGGGAGGCACAGATACGCAGTATTTT. It yields the protein CASSVLADVGGTDTQYF.

The chain employs TRBV4-3 and TRBJ1-1, with D maybe TRBD1 (5 bases). Germline CDR1 and CDR2: LGHNA and YSLEER. V was cut by 1 base and J by 7 bases, with 13 bases left in between. CDR3 length equals 14 residues. The CDR3 nucleotides read TGCGCCAGCAGCCAAGGTACAGGACGGGGTGAAGCTTTCTTT. It codes for CASSQGTGRGEAFF.

The rearrangement uses TRBV28 and TRBJ2-3; D is unresolved. Trimming took off 7 bases at V and 4 bases at J, with 18 bases between the two ends. Germline assignment: CDR1 MDHEN and CDR2 SYDVKM. The CDR3 consists of 15 residues. The DNA for the CDR3 is TGTGCCAGCACCCCGGGCGGAGTGGCAGCAGATACGCAGTATTTT. It codes for CASTPGGVAADTQYF.

In regard to this clone: The sample carries other DNA sequences with the same CDR3. As DNA, the CDR3 is TGTGCCAGCTCGGGGGCCTACGAGCAGTACTTC. Translated, it gives CASSGAYEQYF. The genes are TRBV7-9 and TRBJ2-7; possible D gene TRBD2, 6 bases. The germline gives CDR1 SEHNR, CDR2 FQNEAQ (reference sequence). This CDR3 contains 11 residues. Trimming left V 8 bases short and J 2 bases short, with 7 bases between.

With regard to this clone: This CDR3 is also generated by other DNA sequences in the sample. The chain joins TRBV27 to TRBJ2-7; D is perhaps TRBD1 or TRBD2 (5 bases each). This CDR3 region has 13 residues. Trimming stripped 3 bases from V and 2 bases from J, with 8 bases between. The germline gives CDR1 MNHEY, CDR2 SMNVEV (reference sequence). The CDR3, as DNA: TGTGCCAGCAGTTTCGGGGCGACCTACGAGCAGTACTTC. As protein: CASSFGATYEQYF.

This clone was seen once. The chain joins TRBV2 to TRBJ2-6, with D perhaps given as TRBD1 or TRBD2 (5 bases each). V lost 4 bases and J lost 0, with 13 bases in between. This CDR3 region has 17 residues. CDR1 SNHLY and CDR2 FYNNEI come from the germline V gene. For the CDR3, the DNA is TGTGCCAGCAGTGTTGGGACCGCAGCCTCTGGGGCCAACGTCCTGACTTTC. It codes for CASSVGTAASGANVLTF.

The chain joins TRBV30 to TRBJ2-4; TRBD2 might be the D (6 bases). This CDR3 is 12 amino acids long. The germline V gene has CDR1 GTSNPN and CDR2 SVGIG (reference sequence). Between the trimmed V and J ends, which lost 4 bases and 16 bases, there was a span of 20 bases. The CDR3 protein is CAWTKLRGEEYF. DNA for the CDR3: TGTGCCTGGACAAAATTGAGAGGGGAGGAATACTTC.

This chain links TRBV28 with TRBJ1-2; 9 bases are a match to TRBD1. CDR1 and CDR2 (germline): MDHEN, SYDVKM. This CDR3 has 14 residues. Trimming removed 6 bases from V and 5 bases from J; junction bases left unmatched: 7. DNA for the CDR3: TGTGCCAGCAGCACCACAGGGGGCTGGTATGGCTACACCTTC. This translates into CASSTTGGWYGYTF.

The chain links TRBV27 to TRBJ2-1; 7 nucleotides align to TRBD1. V gave up 2 bases and J gave up 3 bases; unmatched junction bases: 7. Germline V gene lookup returns CDR1 MNHEY and CDR2 SMNVEV (reference sequence). The CDR3 contains 16 residues. CDR3 bases: TGTGCCAGCAGTTTAATCAGGGGACAGAACTACAATGAGCAGTTCTTC. This gives the protein CASSLIRGQNYNEQFF.

This chain joins TRBV28 and TRBJ2-7; 8 nucleotides line up with TRBD2. The germline V gene has CDR1 MDHEN and CDR2 SYDVKM. Unmatched junction bases numbered 11, after V lost 2 bases and J lost 5 bases. CDR3 length: 16 residues. The DNA for the CDR3 is TGTGCCAGCAGTTTACCCGTTAGCGGGATATCGCACGAGCAGTACTTC. Residues: CASSLPVSGISHEQYF.

The genes are TRBV19 and TRBJ2-7, with 7 bases identical to TRBD2. Per germline, CDR1 LNHDA and CDR2 SQIVND (reference sequence). The ends lost 2 bases at V and 3 bases at J; junction bases unmatched: 7. The CDR3 sequence is 15 residues long. In DNA, the CDR3 is TGTGCCAGTAGTATAAGGTCGGCTAGCGGCTACGAGCAGTACTTC. This translates into CASSIRSASGYEQYF.

The chain joins TRBV5-1 to TRBJ2-7; possible D gene TRBD1, 6 bases. From germline, CDR1 is SGHRS and CDR2 YFSETQ. This CDR3 has 16 amino acids. V lost 0 bases and J lost 1, with 14 bases in between. DNA of the CDR3: TGCGCCAGCAGCTTGGATCGAGGACAGCCTTCCTACGAGCAGTACTTC. Translation gives CASSLDRGQPSYEQYF.

V gene TRBV18 combines with J gene TRBJ2-2; 12 positions agree with TRBD1. Trimming cost V 1 base and J 5 bases; bases outside gene matches: 8. This CDR3 has 18 amino acids. The germline V gene encodes CDR1 KGHSH and CDR2 LQKENI. CDR3 sequence: CASSPRGQGAIRTGELFF. In DNA, the CDR3 is TGTGCCAGCTCACCACGGGGACAGGGGGCCATTCGGACCGGGGAGCTGTTTTTT.